The source of this T cell receptor (beta chain) is a study of T-cell reconstitution after alpha-beta-depleted transplantation in children. With regard to this clonotype: Its antigen remains unidentified.

CDR3 length equals 15 residues. The V end lost 2 bases, the J end lost 5 bases, and 13 bases lay between the germline ends. CDR1 is MGHRA, CDR2 YSYEKL, per germline. Study outcomes and limitations: Among T cells one year after transplant, newly produced cells accounted for most counts and diversity.

Unique molecular identifiers featured in how the TCRbeta library was prepared. TCRdb re-analysed the PCR reads in MiXCR, keeping a single row per CDR3 protein. The repertoire includes about 250,000 distinct CDR3 sequences, approximately 24% of them detected once, and under 5.5% sits in the top ten. This TCR was sampled from a female patient aged 2-10 years who had a stem cell transplant for congenital amegakaryocytic thrombocytopenia, so the T cells may come from the graft donor. This specimen was PBMCs, mostly from graft donor cells, taken 360 days after TCRalphabeta/CD19-depleted stem cell transplant. The chain joins TRBV4-1 to TRBJ1-5; D uncertain. CDR3 nucleotide sequence: TGCGCCAGCAGCCAAAGAGGGAGAGGGTATCAGCCCCAGCATTTT. It is translated as CASSQRGRGYQPQHF.